This TCR beta chain was sequenced during a study of PD-1 blockade in classical Hodgkin lymphoma. Study-level points and caveats: The repertoire differences lack a defined cause, possibly disease activity or prior therapy.

This CDR3 has 14 residues. The J segment lost 5 bases and the V segment lost 9 bases, leaving 7 bases of the junction unmatched. Germline CDR1 and CDR2: MDHEN and SYDVKM. Method: immunoSEQ multiplex PCR; TCRdb's copy keeps in-frame clones and lacks some. The sample includes about 21,000 clones, 75% to 90% of them seen just once. On this clone: What it binds is unknown.

Documented time point: cycle 4 day 1 (C4D1), after 6 weeks of nivolumab. Each and every patient relapsed after autologous stem cell transplantation, and patients got differing brentuximab vedotin exposure. The sequencing here drew on peripheral blood mononuclear cells (PBMCs), taken before the fourth cycle of nivolumab. This chain links TRBV28 with TRBJ2-1; TRBD2 matches 10 bases. The origin of this receptor is a human donor with classical Hodgkin lymphoma. The CDR3 loop reads CASKLAGLNNEQFF. The CDR3 nucleotides read TGTGCCAGTAAACTAGCGGGGCTGAACAATGAGCAGTTCTTC. The full variable domain, rest sourced from reference TRBV28 and TRBJ2-1, is DVKVTQSSRYLVKRTGEKVFLECVQDMDHENMFWYRQDPGLGLRLIYFSYDVKMKEKGDIPEGYSVSREKKERFSLILESASTNQTSMYLCASKLAGLNNEQFFGPGTRLTVL.